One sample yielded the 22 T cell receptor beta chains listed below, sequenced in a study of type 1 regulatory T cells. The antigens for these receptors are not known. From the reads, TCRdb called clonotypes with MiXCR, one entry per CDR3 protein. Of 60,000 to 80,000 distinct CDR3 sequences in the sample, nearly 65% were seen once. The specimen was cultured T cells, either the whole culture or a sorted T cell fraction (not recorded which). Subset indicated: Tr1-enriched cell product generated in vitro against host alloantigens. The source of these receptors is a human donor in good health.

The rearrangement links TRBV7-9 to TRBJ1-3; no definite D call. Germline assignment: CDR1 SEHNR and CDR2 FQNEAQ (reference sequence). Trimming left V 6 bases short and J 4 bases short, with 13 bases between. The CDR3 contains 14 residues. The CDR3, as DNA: TGTGCCAGCAGTGATTTCGGCACGGGAAACACCATATATTTT. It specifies CASSDFGTGNTIYF.

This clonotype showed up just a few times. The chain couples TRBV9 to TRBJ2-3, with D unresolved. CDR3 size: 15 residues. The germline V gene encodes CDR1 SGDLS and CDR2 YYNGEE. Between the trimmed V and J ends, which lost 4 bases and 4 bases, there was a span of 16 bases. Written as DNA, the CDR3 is TGTGCCAGCAGCACCTTCGTGGGGTGGGCAGATACGCAGTATTTT. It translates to CASSTFVGWADTQYF.

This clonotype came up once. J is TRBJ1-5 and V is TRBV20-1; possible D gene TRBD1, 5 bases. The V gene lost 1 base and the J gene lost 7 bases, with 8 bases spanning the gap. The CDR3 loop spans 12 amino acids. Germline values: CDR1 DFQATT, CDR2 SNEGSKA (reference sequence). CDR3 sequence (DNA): TGCAGTGCTAGAGGCAGGGCCCAGCCCCAGCATTTT. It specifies CSARGRAQPQHF.

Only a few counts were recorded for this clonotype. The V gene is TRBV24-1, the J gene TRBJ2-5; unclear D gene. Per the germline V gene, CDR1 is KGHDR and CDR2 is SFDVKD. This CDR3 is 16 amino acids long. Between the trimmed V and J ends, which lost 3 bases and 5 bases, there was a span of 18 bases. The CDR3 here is CATSDRRELLSETQYF. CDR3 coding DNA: TGTGCCACCAGTGATCGTCGTGAGCTCCTTAGTGAGACCCAGTACTTC.

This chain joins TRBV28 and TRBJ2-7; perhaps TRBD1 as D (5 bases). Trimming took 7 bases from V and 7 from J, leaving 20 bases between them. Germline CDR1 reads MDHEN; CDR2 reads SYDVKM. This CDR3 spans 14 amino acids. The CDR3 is CASIRGTIRDEQYF. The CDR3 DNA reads TGTGCCAGCATCCGAGGCACCATCAGGGATGAGCAGTACTTC.

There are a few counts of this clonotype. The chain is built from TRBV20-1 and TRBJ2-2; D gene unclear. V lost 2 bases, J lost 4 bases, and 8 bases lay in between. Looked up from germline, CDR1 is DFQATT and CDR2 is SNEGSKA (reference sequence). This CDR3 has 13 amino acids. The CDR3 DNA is TGCAGTGCTAGATTTCGGGTCACCGGGGAGCTGTTTTTT. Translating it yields CSARFRVTGELFF.

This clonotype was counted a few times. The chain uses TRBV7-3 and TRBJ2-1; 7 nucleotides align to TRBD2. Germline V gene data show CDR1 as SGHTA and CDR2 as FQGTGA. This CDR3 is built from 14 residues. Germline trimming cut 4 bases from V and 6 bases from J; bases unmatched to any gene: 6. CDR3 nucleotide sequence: TGTGCCAGCAGCTCTGGGACTACCACCAATGAGCAGTTCTTC. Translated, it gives CASSSGTTTNEQFF.

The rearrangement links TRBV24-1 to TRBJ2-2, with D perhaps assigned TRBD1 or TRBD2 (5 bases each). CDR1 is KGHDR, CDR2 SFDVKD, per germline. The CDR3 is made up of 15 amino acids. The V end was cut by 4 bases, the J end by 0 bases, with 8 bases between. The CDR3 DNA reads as TGTGCCACCAGTGAGTGGGACGCGAACACCGGGGAGCTGTTTTTT. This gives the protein CATSEWDANTGELFF.

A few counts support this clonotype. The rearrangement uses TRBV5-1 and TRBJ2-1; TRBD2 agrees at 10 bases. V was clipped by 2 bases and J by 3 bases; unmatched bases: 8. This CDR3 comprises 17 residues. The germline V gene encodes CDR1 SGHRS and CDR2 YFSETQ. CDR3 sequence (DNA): TGCGCCAGCAGCTTAATGTCTAGCGGGAGATTCTACAATGAGCAGTTCTTC. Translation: CASSLMSSGRFYNEQFF.

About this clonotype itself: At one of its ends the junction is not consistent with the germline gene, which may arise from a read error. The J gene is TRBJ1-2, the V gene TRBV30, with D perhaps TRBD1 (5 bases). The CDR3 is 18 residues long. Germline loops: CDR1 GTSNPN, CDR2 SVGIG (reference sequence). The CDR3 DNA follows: TGTGCCTGGGGAGGGCTACGGGACTCCCCGGACCCAAACTATGGCTACACTTTC. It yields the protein CAWGGLRDSPDPNYGYTF.

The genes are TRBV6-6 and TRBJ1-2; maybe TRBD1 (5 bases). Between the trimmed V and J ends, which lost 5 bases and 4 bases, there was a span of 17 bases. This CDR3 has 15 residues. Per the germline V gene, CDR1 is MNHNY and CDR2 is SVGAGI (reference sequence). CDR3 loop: CASSTGTANLYGYTF. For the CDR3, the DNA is TGTGCCAGCAGTACCGGGACGGCGAACCTCTATGGCTACACCTTC.

The CDR3 spells CASSQSITGGAGGYTF. The CDR3 DNA follows: TGTGCCAGCAGTCAATCGATAACAGGGGGCGCGGGGGGCTACACCTTC. The chain joins TRBV28 to TRBJ1-2; 9 bases agree with TRBD1. V shed 5 bases, J shed 8 bases, and the junction held 15 bases outside the gene matches. The CDR3 contains 16 residues. The V gene's germline CDR1 is MDHEN and CDR2 SYDVKM.

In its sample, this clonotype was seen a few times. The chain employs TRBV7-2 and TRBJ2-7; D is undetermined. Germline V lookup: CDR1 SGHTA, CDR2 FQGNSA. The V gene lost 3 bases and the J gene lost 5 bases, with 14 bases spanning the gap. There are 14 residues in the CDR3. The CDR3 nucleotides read TGTGCCAGCAGCTTCGTTCCATACTCGAACGAGCAGTACTTC. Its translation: CASSFVPYSNEQYF.

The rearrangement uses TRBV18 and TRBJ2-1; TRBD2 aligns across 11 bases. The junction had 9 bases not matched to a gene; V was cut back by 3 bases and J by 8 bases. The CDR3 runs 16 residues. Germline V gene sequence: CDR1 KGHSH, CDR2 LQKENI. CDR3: CASSPGLAGSGDEQFF. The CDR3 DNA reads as TGTGCCAGCTCACCCGGACTAGCGGGTAGTGGCGATGAGCAGTTCTTC.

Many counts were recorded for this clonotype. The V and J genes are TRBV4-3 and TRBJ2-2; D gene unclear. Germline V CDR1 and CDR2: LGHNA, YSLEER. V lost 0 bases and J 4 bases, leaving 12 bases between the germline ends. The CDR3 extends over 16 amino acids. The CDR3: CASSQETAGSTGELFF. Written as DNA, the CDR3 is TGCGCCAGCAGCCAAGAAACGGCAGGATCCACCGGGGAGCTGTTTTTT.

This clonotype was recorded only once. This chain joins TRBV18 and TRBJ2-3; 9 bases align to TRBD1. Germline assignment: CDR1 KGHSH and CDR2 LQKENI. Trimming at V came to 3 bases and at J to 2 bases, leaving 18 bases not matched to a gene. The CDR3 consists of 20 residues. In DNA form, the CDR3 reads TGTGCCAGCTCACCGGGACAGGGTAGCTCCAGCGGGACCGACACAGATACGCAGTATTTT. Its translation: CASSPGQGSSSGTDTDTQYF.

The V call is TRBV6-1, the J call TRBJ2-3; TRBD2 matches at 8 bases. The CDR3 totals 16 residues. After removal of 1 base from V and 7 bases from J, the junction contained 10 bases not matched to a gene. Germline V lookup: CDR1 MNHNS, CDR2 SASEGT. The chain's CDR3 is CASSEGPSGRFNTQYF. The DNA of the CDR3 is TGTGCCAGCAGTGAAGGACCTAGCGGGCGGTTTAATACGCAGTATTTT.

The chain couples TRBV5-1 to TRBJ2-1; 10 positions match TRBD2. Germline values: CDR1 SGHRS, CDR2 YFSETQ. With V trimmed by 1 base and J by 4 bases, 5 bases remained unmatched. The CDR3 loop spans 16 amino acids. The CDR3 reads CASSLTTSGLYNEQFF. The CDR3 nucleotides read TGCGCCAGCAGCTTGACGACTAGCGGGCTTTACAATGAGCAGTTCTTC.

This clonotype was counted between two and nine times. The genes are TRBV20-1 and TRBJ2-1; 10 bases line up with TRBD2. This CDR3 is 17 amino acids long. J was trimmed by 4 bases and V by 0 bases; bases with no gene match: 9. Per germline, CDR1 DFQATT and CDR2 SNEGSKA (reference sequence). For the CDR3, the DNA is TGCAGTGCTAGAGATCTAATGCCTAGCGGGAGTTACAATGAGCAGTTCTTC. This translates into CSARDLMPSGSYNEQFF.

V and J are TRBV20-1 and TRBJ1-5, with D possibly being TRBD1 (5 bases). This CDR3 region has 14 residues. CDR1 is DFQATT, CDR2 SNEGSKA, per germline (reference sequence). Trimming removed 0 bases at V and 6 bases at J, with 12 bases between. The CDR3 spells CSARDSQGGQPQHF. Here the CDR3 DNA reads TGCAGTGCTAGAGATTCGCAGGGCGGTCAGCCCCAGCATTTT.

In nucleotides, the CDR3 is TGTGCCAGCAGCGTAGCCCCAAGTGGACAGGGGGATGAAGATACGCAGTATTTT. Its translation: CASSVAPSGQGDEDTQYF. V gene TRBV9 combines with J gene TRBJ2-3, with 10 bases aligning to TRBD1. This CDR3 region has 18 residues. Trimming took 0 bases from V and 5 from J; bases not matched to a gene: 12. The germline gives CDR1 SGDLS, CDR2 YYNGEE.

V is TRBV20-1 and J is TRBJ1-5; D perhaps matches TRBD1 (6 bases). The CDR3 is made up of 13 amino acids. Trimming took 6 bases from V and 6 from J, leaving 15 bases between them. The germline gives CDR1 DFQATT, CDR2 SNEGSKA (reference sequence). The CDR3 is CSATDGGSQPQHF. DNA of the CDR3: TGCAGTGCCACGGACGGGGGCTCTCAGCCCCAGCATTTT.